This T cell receptor beta chain was sequenced for a study of T cell changes during pregnancy in multiple sclerosis (dated 2019 in TCRdb). As for the study more broadly: In women with multiple sclerosis, the researchers looked at how the T cell repertoire shifted as pregnancy progressed.

Sequences SGHVS (CDR1) and FQNEAQ (CDR2) are obtained from the germline V gene. Germline trimming amounts to 8 bases on V and 6 bases on J, with 7 as the count of junction bases outside the gene matches. Its CDR3 holds 14 amino acids, cysteine through phenylalanine. The only DNA kept is the CDR3, 42 bases in frame from the first base. As concerns this clone: The clone's antigen remains unknown. Base qualities are not provided; no much larger clone lies one nucleotide away.

Library preparation employed the immunoSEQ multiplex PCR assay. TCRdb obtained this table from immuneACCESS and retained in-frame rearrangements with V and J assigned. These tables miss some clones; where compared with another copy, unresolved V genes account for less than half of the shortfall, and the remainder is unexplained. The sample table records 20,000 to 30,000 clones; about 88% of these occur just once. The ten top clones hold less than 0.8% of the sample. This receptor was taken from a female donor in good health, enrolled as a control in a pregnancy study. The rearrangement joined TRBV7-8 to TRBJ2-1; TRBD2 aligns with 10 central bases. This specimen was CD4+ T cells from peripheral blood mononuclear cells, taken in the first trimester of pregnancy. The nucleotides read TGTGCCAGCGGTCAGCGGGGGGGCCGCAATGAGCAGTTCTTC. This gives the protein CASGQRGGRNEQFF.